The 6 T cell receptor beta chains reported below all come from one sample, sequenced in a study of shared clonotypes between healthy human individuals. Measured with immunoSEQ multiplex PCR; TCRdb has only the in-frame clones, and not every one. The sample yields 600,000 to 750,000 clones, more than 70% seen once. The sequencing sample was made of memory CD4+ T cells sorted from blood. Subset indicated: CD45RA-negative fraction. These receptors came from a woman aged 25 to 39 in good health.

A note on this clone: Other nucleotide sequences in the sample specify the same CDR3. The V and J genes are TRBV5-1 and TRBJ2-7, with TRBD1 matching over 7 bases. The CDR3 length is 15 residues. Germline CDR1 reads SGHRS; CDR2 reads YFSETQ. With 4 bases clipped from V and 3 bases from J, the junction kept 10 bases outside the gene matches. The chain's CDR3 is CASSDRTGPLYEQYF. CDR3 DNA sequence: TGCGCCAGCAGCGATAGGACAGGCCCACTCTACGAGCAGTACTTC.

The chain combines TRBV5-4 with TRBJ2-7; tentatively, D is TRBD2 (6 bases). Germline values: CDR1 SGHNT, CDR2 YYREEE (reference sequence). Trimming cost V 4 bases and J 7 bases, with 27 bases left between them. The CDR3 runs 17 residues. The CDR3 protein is CASSQDTPQWLGGEQYF. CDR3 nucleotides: TGTGCCAGCAGCCAAGATACCCCACAGTGGCTTGGGGGGGAGCAGTACTTC.

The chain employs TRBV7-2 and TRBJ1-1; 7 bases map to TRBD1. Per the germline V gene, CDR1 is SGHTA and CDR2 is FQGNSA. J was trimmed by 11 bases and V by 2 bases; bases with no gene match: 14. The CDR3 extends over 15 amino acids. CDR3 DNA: TGTGCCAGCAGCTTAACCTATGGACAGGCCACGAGGGCTTTCTTT. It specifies CASSLTYGQATRAFF.

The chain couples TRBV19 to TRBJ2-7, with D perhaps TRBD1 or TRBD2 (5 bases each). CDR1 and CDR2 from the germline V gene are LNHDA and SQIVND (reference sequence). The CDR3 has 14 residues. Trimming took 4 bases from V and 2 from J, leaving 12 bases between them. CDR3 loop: CASSKGTSTYEQYF. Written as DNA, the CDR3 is TGTGCCAGTAGTAAGGGGACCAGCACCTACGAGCAGTACTTC.

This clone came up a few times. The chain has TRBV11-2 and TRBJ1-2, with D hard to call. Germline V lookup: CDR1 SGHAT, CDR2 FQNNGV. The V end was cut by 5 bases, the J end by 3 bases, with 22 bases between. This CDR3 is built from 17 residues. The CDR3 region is CASSERSEVVPYYGYTF. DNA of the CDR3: TGTGCCAGCAGCGAGAGATCTGAAGTAGTGCCTTACTATGGCTACACCTTC.

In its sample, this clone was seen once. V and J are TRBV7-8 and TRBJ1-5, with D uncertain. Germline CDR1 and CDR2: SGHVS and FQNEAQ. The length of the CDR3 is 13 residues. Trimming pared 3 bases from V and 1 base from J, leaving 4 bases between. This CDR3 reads CASSFTSNQPQHF. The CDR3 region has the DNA TGTGCCAGCAGCTTTACGAGCAATCAGCCCCAGCATTTT.